The next 19 T cell receptor beta chains were all read from a single sample in a study of T-cell reconstitution after alpha-beta-depleted transplantation in children. Molecular barcoding with unique molecular identifiers was used for the TCRbeta library. TCRdb ran MiXCR on the PCR reads and lists one entry per CDR3 protein. This sample has 180,000 or so distinct CDR3 sequences, with 5% to 6.5% found just once. Material: PBMCs, obtained before TCRalphabeta/CD19-depleted stem cell transplant. The origin of the receptors is a girl less than two years old with combined immunodeficiency, due to receive a stem cell transplant.

This clonotype occurred a few times. The chain employs TRBV20-1 and TRBJ2-3; unclear D gene. V gave up 0 bases and J gave up 4 bases, with 11 bases separating them. This CDR3 has 14 residues. The V gene's germline CDR1 is DFQATT and CDR2 SNEGSKA (reference sequence). CDR3 sequence: CSAREIGQPDTQYF. Written as DNA, the CDR3 is TGCAGTGCTAGAGAGATAGGGCAACCAGATACGCAGTATTTT.

This clonotype was detected ten times or more. This chain uses TRBV6-2 or TRBV6-3 with TRBJ1-1; D might be TRBD1 (6 bases). CDR1 is MNHEY and CDR2 is SVGEGT in the germline V gene. There are 13 residues in the CDR3. V was pared by 4 bases and J by 6 bases, with 12 bases between. The CDR3 nucleotides are TGTGCCAGCAGTTTCCAGGGGATCCCTGAAGCTTTCTTT. Protein sequence: CASSFQGIPEAFF.

This clonotype was counted at least ten times. The CDR3 DNA follows: TGTGCCAGCAGCTTGGCAGGGGGGGCTGAAGCTTTCTTT. It codes for CASSLAGGAEAFF. The V and J genes are TRBV5-5 and TRBJ1-1, with 7 bases fitting TRBD1. V dropped 0 bases and J dropped 6; count of bases not matched to a gene: 2. Germline CDR1 reads SGHKS; CDR2 reads YYEKEE (reference sequence). This CDR3 is 13 amino acids long.

This chain connects TRBV7-2 to TRBJ2-3; 9 positions match TRBD1. The CDR3 runs to 14 residues. Per germline, CDR1 SGHTA and CDR2 FQGNSA. Trimming took 4 bases from V and 3 from J; bases not matched to a gene: 2. The DNA of the CDR3 is TGTGCCAGCAGCTGGGGGACAGGGACAGATACGCAGTATTTT. As protein: CASSWGTGTDTQYF.

This clonotype showed up many times. The CDR3 sequence is CASSLGQTFYNEQFF. The CDR3 DNA sequence: TGTGCCAGCAGTTTAGGTCAGACCTTTTACAATGAGCAGTTCTTC. The chain has TRBV28 and TRBJ2-1; D call uncertain. The CDR3 contains 15 residues. Trimming stripped 2 bases from V and 4 bases from J, with 12 bases between. The germline gives CDR1 MDHEN, CDR2 SYDVKM.

This clonotype appeared many times. The rearrangement links TRBV28 to TRBJ2-3; D remains unclear. The V end was cut by 4 bases, the J end by 2 bases, with 19 bases between. Germline CDR1 MDHEN, CDR2 SYDVKM. This CDR3 comprises 17 residues. DNA for the CDR3: TGTGCCAGCAGTTCTCGGGCCTCGCGTTCCTACACAGATACGCAGTATTTT. Amino acids: CASSSRASRSYTDTQYF.

This clonotype has at least ten counts. This rearrangement joins TRBV5-1 to TRBJ2-7; D is unresolved. The CDR3 totals 13 residues. Trimming pared 2 bases from V and 7 bases from J, leaving 13 bases between. The germline gives CDR1 SGHRS, CDR2 YFSETQ. Here the CDR3 DNA reads TGCGCCAGCAGCTTCACAGAGTTTAGGGAGCAGTACTTC. Translation: CASSFTEFREQYF.

J is TRBJ1-3 and V is TRBV4-1; D not resolved. Trimming removed 0 bases at V and 0 bases at J, with 18 bases between. This CDR3 is built from 19 residues. Germline V gene lookup returns CDR1 MGHRA and CDR2 YSYEKL. CDR3 coding DNA: TGCGCCAGCAGCCAAGATGGGCAGCTTACGATCCTCTCTGGAAACACCATATATTTT. This gives the protein CASSQDGQLTILSGNTIYF.

This clonotype was recorded many times. The CDR3 protein is CASSSAGTGNTGELFF. The CDR3 DNA reads TGTGCCAGCAGTTCAGCCGGGACAGGGAACACCGGGGAGCTGTTTTTT. The chain joins TRBV12-3 or TRBV12-4 to TRBJ2-2, with 8 positions matching TRBD1. Losses at the gene ends were 4 bases for V and 1 base for J; bases not matched to a gene: 5. The length of the CDR3 is 16 residues.

V usage is TRBV28 and J usage is TRBJ1-1; D might be TRBD1 (6 bases). Germline V CDR1 and CDR2: MDHEN, SYDVKM. This CDR3 comprises 13 residues. V lost 5 bases, J lost 6 bases, and 13 bases lay in between. CDR3 loop: CASSRTVNAEAFF. CDR3 DNA sequence: TGTGCCAGCAGTAGGACAGTTAACGCTGAAGCTTTCTTT.

This clonotype was detected many times. This rearrangement joins TRBV7-8 to TRBJ1-1, with D possibly matching TRBD1 (5 bases). With 1 base removed from V and 1 base from J, the gap between germline ends came to 16 bases. Germline CDR1 SGHVS, CDR2 FQNEAQ. The CDR3 has 17 residues. The CDR3 spells CASSLEPPGHTNTEAFF. In nucleotides, the CDR3 is TGTGCCAGCAGCTTAGAGCCCCCGGGGCACACGAACACTGAAGCTTTCTTT.

As concerns this clonotype: A clone one base away is much larger, so this may be a read error. The CDR3 ends on some other residue instead of the conserved phenylalanine or tryptophan, so this is likely a read error. V and J are TRBV12-3 or TRBV12-4 and TRBJ2-2, with D possibly TRBD2 on 5 matching bases. The CDR3 sequence is 14 residues long. The V and J ends lost 0 bases and 7 bases respectively, with 9 bases between them. The CDR3 coding sequence is TGTGCCAGCAGTTTAGCGATGAGGGTCGGGGAGCTGTTTTTA. It yields the protein CASSLAMRVGELFL.

The chain uses TRBV7-6 and TRBJ1-5, with 7 positions matching TRBD1. J gave up 4 bases and V 5 bases, and 8 bases lay outside the gene matches. The CDR3 has 15 amino acids. Germline CDR1 SGHVS, CDR2 FNYEAQ. The CDR3 DNA sequence: TGTGCCAGCAGCCTAATTGCAGGGGGAAATCAGCCCCAGCATTTT. Its translation is CASSLIAGGNQPQHF. Using reference TRBV7-6 and TRBJ1-5 for the parts outside the CDR3, the full variable domain is GAGVSQSPRYKVTKRGQDVALRCDPISGHVSLYWYRQALGQGPEFLTYFNYEAQQDKSGLPNDRFSAERPEGSISTLTIQRTEQRDSAMYRCASSLIAGGNQPQHFGDGTRLSIL.

At least ten counts were recorded for this clonotype. The chain recombines TRBV7-9 with TRBJ2-1; a possible D gene is TRBD2 (6 bases). The CDR3 has 15 amino acids. Deletions cut 1 base from V and 5 bases from J, with 12 bases between. CDR1 and CDR2 from the germline V gene are SEHNR and FQNEAQ (reference sequence). The CDR3 DNA sequence: TGTGCCAGCAGCTTAGGGAGGGTAAATGACAATGAGCAGTTCTTC. Its protein is CASSLGRVNDNEQFF.

In its sample, this clonotype was seen many times. The chain couples TRBV12-3 or TRBV12-4 to TRBJ2-7; a weak D match, TRBD1 (5 bases). Trimming took off 7 bases at V and 5 bases at J, with 18 bases between the two ends. The CDR3 is made up of 14 amino acids. CDR3 sequence: CASIWGPNTNEQYF. The CDR3 DNA sequence: TGTGCCAGCATTTGGGGCCCTAATACCAACGAGCAGTACTTC.

This clonotype has ten or more counts. The rearrangement uses TRBV6-5 and TRBJ2-2, with D unclear. V was shortened by 2 bases and J by 4 bases, with 8 bases between the two germline ends. CDR3 length: 14 residues. Germline V gene lookup returns CDR1 MNHEY and CDR2 SVGAGI. This CDR3 is CASSYGLSTGELFF. CDR3 nucleotides: TGTGCCAGCAGTTACGGGCTGAGCACCGGGGAGCTGTTTTTT.

The sample holds many counts of this clonotype. This sequence joins TRBV4-1 and TRBJ1-1; TRBD1 is a possible D gene (5 bases). V dropped 1 base and J dropped 4 bases, with 13 bases sitting between them. Germline V lookup: CDR1 MGHRA, CDR2 YSYEKL. The CDR3 consists of 15 residues. For the CDR3, the DNA is TGCGCCAGCAGCCAAGTCATGTGGCAGGGCACTGAAGCTTTCTTT. This gives the protein CASSQVMWQGTEAFF.

The V gene is TRBV20-1, the J gene TRBJ2-1; 7 bases line up with TRBD2. Germline assignment: CDR1 DFQATT and CDR2 SNEGSKA (reference sequence). The CDR3 totals 13 residues. CDR3 sequence: CTWGGDWGGEQFF. The DNA of the CDR3 is TGCACCTGGGGAGGCGACTGGGGGGGTGAGCAGTTCTTC.

This clonotype was detected ten times or more. The chain carries TRBV11-2 and TRBJ2-3; 14 nucleotides agree with TRBD2. The CDR3 consists of 18 residues. The J segment lost 6 bases and the V segment lost 4 bases, leaving 12 bases of the junction unmatched. CDR1 and CDR2 from the germline V gene are SGHAT and FQNNGV. The CDR3 region has the DNA TGTGCCAGCAGCTCCGACCCGACTAGCGGGAGGGAATGGGATACGCAGTATTTT. The encoded protein is CASSSDPTSGREWDTQYF.